The TCR beta chain described here comes from a study of early T cells in non-severe SARS-CoV-2 infection. The CDR3 is made up of 11 amino acids. CDR1 and CDR2 from the germline V gene are MNHEY and SVGEGT. Trimming removed 8 bases at V and 0 bases at J, with 5 bases between. TCRdb passed the 5' RACE reads through MiXCR, listing each CDR3 protein once. The profile covers approximately 70,000 distinct CDR3 sequences, with roughly 12% appearing a single time and 4% to 5.5% taken by the ten largest. This clonotype originated in an adult who was a healthcare worker with PCR-confirmed SARS-CoV-2 infection or an uninfected control (not recorded which). The specimen was whole blood. The rearrangement uses TRBV6-2 or TRBV6-3 and TRBJ2-7; no clear D. CDR3 coding DNA: TGTGCCAGCGGACGCTCCTACGAGCAGTACTTC. This translates into CASGRSYEQYF.